The 29 T cell receptor beta chains below all came from one sample that was sequenced in a study of T cells in Graves' hyperthyroidism and ophthalmopathy. The investigators amplified TCR beta CDR3 regions from RNA transcripts. When the TCR CDR3 underwent first-round RT-PCR, the HTBI primer set was used. TCRdb re-analysed the multiplex PCR reads in MiXCR, keeping a single row per CDR3 protein. The sample holds 600,000 to 700,000 distinct CDR3 sequences, less than 45% seen once. The sample consisted of peripheral blood or thyroid tissue (not recorded which). The receptors here all came from an adult man with Graves' disease, either hyperthyroidism or ophthalmopathy (not recorded which).

The chain links TRBV20-1 to TRBJ2-7; TRBD1 matches at 7 bases. Trimming removed 6 bases from V and 5 bases from J; junction bases left unmatched: 10. Germline CDR1 DFQATT, CDR2 SNEGSKA (reference sequence). The CDR3 is made up of 13 amino acids. The CDR3 protein is CSARTFTGDEQYF. The DNA for the CDR3 is TGCAGTGCCCGTACCTTCACAGGGGACGAGCAGTACTTC.

The rearrangement uses TRBV25-1 and TRBJ1-2, with a weak D call TRBD1 (5 bases). CDR1 is MGHDK and CDR2 is SYGVNS in the germline V gene. V lost 0 bases and J lost 8, with 13 bases in between. The CDR3 spans 14 residues. The DNA of the CDR3 is TGTGCCAGCAGTGAATACCAGGGCTCGGGAGGCTACACCTTC. Its translation: CASSEYQGSGGYTF.

The chain's CDR3 is CASSIRGREQYF. The CDR3 bases are TGTGCCAGCAGTATTAGGGGACGCGAGCAGTACTTC. The gene calls are TRBV12-3 or TRBV12-4 and TRBJ2-7; perhaps D is TRBD1 or TRBD2 (5 bases each). V lost 5 bases and J lost 6, with 11 bases in between. The CDR3 length is 12 residues.

V and J are TRBV24-1 and TRBJ2-6, with 8 bases identical to TRBD1. Losses at the gene ends were 5 bases for V and 2 bases for J; bases not matched to a gene: 4. CDR1 is KGHDR and CDR2 is SFDVKD in the germline V gene. The CDR3 consists of 16 residues. The CDR3: CATSGTTGAGANVLTF. The DNA of the CDR3 is TGTGCCACCAGTGGAACGACAGGGGCTGGGGCCAACGTCCTGACTTTC.

V and J are TRBV2 and TRBJ1-5, with D perhaps matching TRBD1 (5 bases). With 7 bases removed from V and 2 bases from J, the gap between germline ends came to 12 bases. The CDR3 has 14 residues. Looked up from germline, CDR1 is SNHLY and CDR2 is FYNNEI. The CDR3 reads CASISPGRNQPQHF. Here the CDR3 DNA reads TGTGCCAGCATTTCCCCAGGGCGCAATCAGCCCCAGCATTTT.

As for this clonotype: At one end the junction does not follow the germline gene, possibly because of a read error. J is TRBJ2-5 and V is TRBV5-5; TRBD2 agrees at 7 bases. Germline lookup yields CDR1 SGHKS and CDR2 YYEKEE (reference sequence). The CDR3 extends over 15 amino acids. CDR3 in amino acids: CASTKGAGELETQYF. As DNA, the CDR3 is TGCGCCAGCACGAAAGGGGCGGGGGAGTTAGAGACCCAGTACTTC.

This clonotype came up many times. The chain joins TRBV13 to TRBJ1-6; D is uncertain. The germline V gene has CDR1 PRHDT and CDR2 FYEKMQ (reference sequence). This CDR3 is 12 amino acids long. V was clipped by 0 bases and J by 9 bases, with 3 bases between them. The CDR3 coding sequence is TGTGCCAGCAGCTTAGGCCGTTCACCCCTCCACTTT. It yields the protein CASSLGRSPLHF. The whole variable domain, filled in from reference TRBV13 and TRBJ1-6, reads AAGVIQSPRHLIKEKRETATLKCYPIPRHDTVYWYQQGPGQDPQFLISFYEKMQSDKGSIPDRFSAQQFSDYHSELNMSSLELGDSALYFCASSLGRSPLHFGNGTRLTVT.

The V gene is TRBV7-9, the J gene TRBJ2-5, with 9 bases that match TRBD1. The trim removed 8 bases at V and 1 base at J, leaving 5 bases unmatched. The CDR3 contains 14 residues. In germline, CDR1 is SEHNR, CDR2 FQNEAQ (reference sequence). CDR3: CASRGTGSQETQYF. DNA of the CDR3: TGTGCCAGCCGCGGGACAGGGTCCCAAGAGACCCAGTACTTC.

This clonotype was counted ten times or more. The chain combines TRBV24-1 with TRBJ2-5, with TRBD2 as a possible D gene (7 bases). V lost 5 bases to trimming and J lost 5 bases, with 11 bases between them. CDR3 length equals 13 residues. CDR1 and CDR2 (germline): KGHDR, SFDVKD. This CDR3 reads CATSAEGGETQYF. For the CDR3, the DNA is TGTGCCACCAGTGCCGAGGGGGGGGAGACCCAGTACTTC.

The chain links TRBV12-3 or TRBV12-4 to TRBJ2-5; 10 bases are a match to TRBD2. This CDR3 comprises 14 residues. The ends lost 5 bases at V and 2 bases at J; junction bases unmatched: 2. Written as DNA, the CDR3 is TGTGCCAGCAGTCAGACTAGCGGGCAAGAGACCCAGTACTTC. Its protein product is CASSQTSGQETQYF.

This clonotype has only a few counts. The J gene is TRBJ1-2, the V gene TRBV6-5; D remains ambiguous. Per germline, CDR1 MNHEY and CDR2 SVGAGI. The CDR3 consists of 13 residues. Trimming stripped 2 bases from V and 8 bases from J, with 12 bases between. The DNA of the CDR3 is TGTGCCAGCAGTTACGACACCCTGAGGGGCTACACCTTC. Translated, it gives CASSYDTLRGYTF.

The rearrangement links TRBV7-9 to TRBJ1-1, with D perhaps matching TRBD1 (6 bases). The CDR3 runs to 16 residues. Germline CDR1 reads SEHNR; CDR2 reads FQNEAQ (reference sequence). V lost 4 bases to trimming and J lost 1 base, with 16 bases between them. This CDR3 is CASSSPTGKRNTEAFF. CDR3 bases: TGTGCCAGCAGCTCGCCCACAGGGAAGCGGAACACTGAAGCTTTCTTT.

This clonotype was seen ten or more times. The chain has TRBV15 and TRBJ1-1; a possible D gene is TRBD1 (6 bases). Trimming removed 0 bases at V and 10 bases at J, with 12 bases between. Germline CDR1 is LNHNV and CDR2 is YYDKDF (reference sequence). CDR3 size: 13 residues. CDR3 region: CATSRDSRGGAFF. CDR3 bases: TGTGCCACCAGCAGAGATTCTCGAGGGGGAGCTTTCTTT.

The V gene is TRBV12-3 or TRBV12-4, the J gene TRBJ2-7; TRBD2 aligns across 8 bases. This CDR3 contains 15 residues. The V segment lost 4 bases and the J segment 3 bases; nucleotides outside the gene matches: 8. This CDR3 reads CASSSRRGGYYEQYF. CDR3 sequence (DNA): TGTGCCAGCAGTTCCCGCCGGGGGGGGTACTACGAGCAGTACTTC.

The sample holds many counts of this clonotype. The rearrangement joins TRBV9 to TRBJ1-2; no definite D call. Germline V gives CDR1 SGDLS, CDR2 YYNGEE. The CDR3 loop spans 13 amino acids. V was clipped by 5 bases and J by 3 bases, with 11 bases between them. In nucleotides, the CDR3 is TGTGCCAGCAGTCTGCAGGCGGACTATGGCTACACCTTC. It codes for CASSLQADYGYTF.

This clonotype was observed at least ten times. The V gene is TRBV5-1, the J gene TRBJ1-3; D is uncertain. V gave up 0 bases and J gave up 0 bases, with 10 bases separating them. The germline V gene has CDR1 SGHRS and CDR2 YFSETQ. This CDR3 comprises 16 residues. For the CDR3, the DNA is TGCGCCAGCAGCTTGGCCGACATCAACTCTGGAAACACCATATATTTT. Encoded protein: CASSLADINSGNTIYF.

This clonotype was observed at least ten times. The chain is built from TRBV10-2 and TRBJ1-5, with 8 bases identical to TRBD1. Germline V gene lookup returns CDR1 WSHSY and CDR2 SAAADI. Losses at the gene ends were 3 bases for V and 4 bases for J; bases not matched to a gene: 5. This CDR3 comprises 15 residues. The CDR3 nucleotides read TGCGCCAGCAGTGATTGGACAGGGTGGAATCAGCCCCAGCATTTT. Its translation: CASSDWTGWNQPQHF.

Ten or more counts support this clonotype. This chain uses TRBV10-3 with TRBJ1-2, with TRBD1 identical over 7 bases. CDR3 length equals 14 residues. V gave up 3 bases and J gave up 2 bases; unmatched junction bases: 3. Germline lookup yields CDR1 ENHRY and CDR2 SYGVKD. CDR3 in DNA: TGTGCCATCAGTGATCCGGGACAGAACTATGGCTACACCTTC. It yields the protein CAISDPGQNYGYTF.

The CDR3 nucleotides are TGTGCCATCAGTGAGTCAGGGGGGAACTCCTACGAGACCCAGTACTTC. This sequence encodes CAISESGGNSYETQYF. The chain uses TRBV10-3 and TRBJ2-5; D could derive from TRBD1 or TRBD2 (6 bases each). V lost 0 bases, J lost 5 bases, and 16 bases lay in between. The CDR3 runs 16 residues. CDR1 and CDR2 from the germline V gene are ENHRY and SYGVKD.

The chain is built from TRBV27 and TRBJ1-6; D is uncertain. The CDR3 sequence is 14 residues long. The germline V gene encodes CDR1 MNHEY and CDR2 SMNVEV (reference sequence). V was trimmed by 6 bases and J by 9 bases, leaving 15 bases between them. CDR3 amino acids: CASRKGSLGSPLHF. CDR3 DNA: TGTGCCAGCAGGAAAGGGAGTCTAGGTTCACCCCTCCACTTT.

The V and J genes are TRBV7-3 and TRBJ2-7; no definite D call. Germline CDR1 SGHTA, CDR2 FQGTGA. The CDR3 sequence is 14 residues long. Trimming took 2 bases from V and 5 from J, leaving 13 bases between them. The CDR3 region is CASSLVGIANEQYF. In DNA form, the CDR3 reads TGTGCCAGCAGCTTAGTGGGAATTGCAAACGAGCAGTACTTC.

This clonotype occurred many times. The chain has TRBV5-8 and TRBJ2-5; no clear D. V shed 0 bases and J shed 2 bases, with 11 bases lying between them. Germline V CDR1 and CDR2: SGHTS, YDEGEE. This CDR3 has 15 residues. The CDR3 region has the DNA TGTGCCAGCAGCTTGGACATTCGATCTCAAGAGACCCAGTACTTC. Translation: CASSLDIRSQETQYF. Looking up the rest from reference TRBV5-8 and TRBJ2-5 gives the full variable domain: EAGVTQSPTHLIKTRGQQATLRCSPISGHTSVYWYQQALGLGLQFLLWYDEGEERNRGNFPPRFSGRQFPNYSSELNVNALELEDSALYLCASSLDIRSQETQYFGPGTRLLVL.

Points on this clonotype: This may be a read error, as it is one base from a much larger clone. CDR3: CASSEGASGFGNTIYF. DNA of the CDR3: TGTGCCAGCAGTGAAGGAGCGTCAGGGTTTGGAAACACCATATATTTT. The genes are TRBV2 and TRBJ1-3, with a weak D call TRBD1 (5 bases). The CDR3 consists of 16 residues. Trimming pared 1 base from V and 3 bases from J, leaving 13 bases between. The germline gives CDR1 SNHLY, CDR2 FYNNEI.

The rearrangement links TRBV29-1 to TRBJ2-7, with 7 bases that match TRBD2. V trimming: 8 bases; J trimming: 7 bases; junction bases outside the gene matches: 11. Germline CDR1 and CDR2: SQVTM and ANQGSEA. This CDR3 contains 12 residues. CDR3: CSLGRVSGEQYF. The DNA of the CDR3 is TGCAGCTTAGGGAGGGTCTCGGGAGAGCAGTACTTC.

This clonotype was observed at least ten times. V and J are TRBV19 and TRBJ2-2; TRBD2 matches 10 bases. Germline trimming cut 7 bases from V and 4 bases from J; bases unmatched to any gene: 6. Germline V lookup: CDR1 LNHDA, CDR2 SQIVND (reference sequence). The CDR3 extends over 15 amino acids. Here the CDR3 DNA reads TGTGCCAGTACCGATCCTAGCGGGGGCACCGGGGAGCTGTTTTTT. The encoded protein is CASTDPSGGTGELFF.

J is TRBJ1-3 and V is TRBV14, with a weak D call TRBD1 (6 bases). V dropped 9 bases and J dropped 2 bases, with 20 bases sitting between them. The CDR3 is 16 amino acids. From germline, CDR1 is SGHDN and CDR2 FVKESK. CDR3 sequence: CASTLTATGTGNTIYF. CDR3 DNA: TGTGCCAGTACCCTTACCGCCACAGGGACTGGAAACACCATATATTTT.

The V call is TRBV20-1, the J call TRBJ1-4; a weak D match, TRBD1 (6 bases). CDR3 length: 14 amino acids. Trimming took 3 bases from V and 2 from J, leaving 10 bases between them. Germline V lookup: CDR1 DFQATT, CDR2 SNEGSKA (reference sequence). The CDR3 sequence: CSARGTGTNEKLFF. CDR3 coding DNA: TGCAGTGCTAGGGGAACAGGGACTAATGAAAAACTGTTTTTT.

The chain has TRBV20-1 and TRBJ2-5, with D uncertain. CDR1 is DFQATT, CDR2 SNEGSKA, per germline (reference sequence). V was clipped by 5 bases and J by 2 bases, with 15 bases between them. The CDR3 loop spans 14 amino acids. The CDR3 loop is CSAPRPLPQETQYF. As DNA, the CDR3 is TGCAGTGCTCCGAGACCACTCCCTCAAGAGACCCAGTACTTC.

The gene calls are TRBV7-9 and TRBJ1-5; 10 nucleotides agree with TRBD1. CDR1 and CDR2 (germline): SEHNR, FQNEAQ (reference sequence). The V gene end was trimmed by 5 bases and the J gene end by 3 bases; junction bases not matched to a gene: 7. The CDR3 runs to 16 residues. The CDR3 loop reads CASSAWGTGDNQPQHF. For the CDR3, the DNA is TGTGCCAGCAGCGCATGGGGGACAGGGGACAATCAGCCCCAGCATTTT.